The sequence of this TCR beta chain was determined in a study of radiotherapy plus CTLA-4 blockade in lung cancer. The method was immunoSEQ multiplex PCR; TCRdb's version includes in-frame clones alone and lacks a portion of them. The data contain approximately 80,000 clones, around 74% of them singletons. V shed 6 bases, J shed 0 bases, and the junction held 6 bases outside the gene matches. CDR3 length equals 15 residues. Germline CDR1 and CDR2: LNHDA and SQIVND (reference sequence). The source is a human donor with non-small cell lung cancer whose response to radiotherapy plus ipilimumab could not be evaluated. Sequencing used peripheral blood, obtained from a patient treated with radiotherapy plus ipilimumab. V gene TRBV19 combines with J gene TRBJ2-3; the match to TRBD2 covers 7 bases. The DNA for the CDR3 is TGTGCCAGTAGCGCGGGAGAGTTAAGCACAGATACGCAGTATTTT. It is translated as CASSAGELSTDTQYF.